Below, 18 T cell receptor beta chains from the same sample are listed, as sequenced in a study of cytomegalovirus exposure and HLA in healthy donors. PCR was performed using 60 Vbeta and 13 Jbeta primers. Clones were read by immunoSEQ multiplex PCR, and TCRdb kept only the in-frame ones, dropping some. Here the sample spans about 180,000 clones, about four fifths being singletons. Material: PBMCs. All receptors come from a young woman in good health and CMV-seronegative.

V usage is TRBV7-7 and J usage is TRBJ1-5; perhaps TRBD1 as D (6 bases). Germline V gene data show CDR1 as SSHAT and CDR2 as FNYEAQ (reference sequence). This CDR3 has 12 amino acids. Trimming left V 11 bases short and J 4 bases short, with 12 bases between. CDR3 loop: CARGGLNQPQHF. DNA for the CDR3: TGTGCCCGGGGGGGCTTGAATCAGCCCCAGCATTTT.

This clone was seen only a few times. This chain joins TRBV6-1 and TRBJ2-7; possible D gene TRBD1, 6 bases. This CDR3 has 13 residues. V lost 6 bases and J 1 base, leaving 10 bases between the germline ends. Germline V gene data show CDR1 as MNHNS and CDR2 as SASEGT. CDR3 amino acids: CASRAGVSYEQYF. The CDR3 nucleotides read TGTGCCAGCAGGGCAGGGGTTTCCTACGAGCAGTACTTC.

The chain has TRBV11-2 and TRBJ2-5, with TRBD2 identical over 14 bases. The trim removed 1 base at V and 14 bases at J, leaving 9 bases unmatched. The CDR3 sequence is 15 residues long. In germline, CDR1 is SGHAT, CDR2 FQNNGV. CDR3 nucleotides: TGTGCCAGCAGCTTAGTAAGACTAGCGGGGGGGCCCAGATACTTC. Protein product: CASSLVRLAGGPRYF.

V gene TRBV4-1 combines with J gene TRBJ1-2; D is unclear. Between the trimmed V and J ends, which lost 0 bases and 2 bases, there was a span of 7 bases. Germline CDR1 is MGHRA and CDR2 is YSYEKL. The CDR3 spans 14 residues. For the CDR3, the DNA is TGCGCCAGCAGCCAAGATAACGGGAACTATGGCTACACCTTC. Its protein is CASSQDNGNYGYTF.

The V call is TRBV4-2, the J call TRBJ2-3, with 7 bases identical to TRBD2. This CDR3 contains 20 residues. V dropped 0 bases and J dropped 0; count of bases not matched to a gene: 15. Germline V gene sequence: CDR1 LGHNA, CDR2 YNFKEQ. CDR3 residues: CASSQDFGTTTLSSTDTQYF. Written as DNA, the CDR3 is TGTGCCAGCAGCCAAGATTTTGGGACTACCACACTCTCTAGCACAGATACGCAGTATTTT.

J is TRBJ2-7 and V is TRBV23-1, with 8 bases lining up with TRBD1. TRBV23-1 is an ORF; its function is uncertain. V trimming: 6 bases; J trimming: 3 bases; junction bases outside the gene matches: 13. The CDR3 extends over 16 amino acids. CDR3 sequence: CASRPGTGFRHYEQYF. The CDR3 coding sequence is TGCGCCAGCAGACCAGGGACAGGATTTAGACACTACGAGCAGTACTTC.

The V call is TRBV5-8, the J call TRBJ2-5; D is possibly TRBD2 (6 bases). Trimming removed 0 bases from V and 4 bases from J, with 13 bases in between. This CDR3 has 15 residues. Germline V lookup: CDR1 SGHTS, CDR2 YDEGEE. The CDR3 sequence: CASSLGLEESETQYF. The CDR3 nucleotides are TGTGCCAGCAGCTTGGGACTAGAAGAATCAGAGACCCAGTACTTC.

The chain is built from TRBV10-1 and TRBJ2-1, with 8 bases fitting TRBD1. CDR1 and CDR2 (germline): WNHNN, SYGVQD (reference sequence). With V trimmed by 2 bases and J by 3 bases, 18 bases remained unmatched. CDR3 size: 20 residues. Here the CDR3 reads CASSEQDLKTGTGNYNEQFF. The CDR3 DNA reads TGCGCCAGCAGTGAGCAAGATTTGAAAACGGGGACAGGCAACTACAATGAGCAGTTCTTC.

This sequence joins TRBV29-1 and TRBJ2-1; D possibly corresponds to TRBD1 (7 bases). Between the trimmed V and J ends, which lost 3 bases and 3 bases, there was a span of 15 bases. The CDR3 is 15 amino acids. The germline CDR1 and CDR2 sequences are SQVTM and ANQGSEA. CDR3 sequence (DNA): TGCAGCGTTGACAGCCAGGGGGGATACTACAATGAGCAGTTCTTC. Protein product: CSVDSQGGYYNEQFF.

This rearrangement joins TRBV7-3 to TRBJ2-5; TRBD2 aligns across 14 bases. This CDR3 has 16 amino acids. The germline gives CDR1 SGHTA, CDR2 FQGTGA. J lost 2 bases, V lost 5 bases, and 4 bases had no gene match. In nucleotides, the CDR3 is TGTGCCAGCAGCGCTGGACTAGCGGGGGGTCAAGAGACCCAGTACTTC. Translated, it gives CASSAGLAGGQETQYF.

A note on this clone: This specimen includes other DNA sequences encoding the same CDR3. The J gene is TRBJ2-7, the V gene TRBV6-5; 9 bases line up with TRBD1. V shed 5 bases, J shed 2 bases, and the junction held 1 base outside the gene matches. Looked up from germline, CDR1 is MNHEY and CDR2 is SVGAGI. The CDR3 has 13 amino acids. The CDR3 DNA reads as TGTGCCAGCAGTCGGGACAGGGCCTACGAGCAGTACTTC. Amino acid sequence: CASSRDRAYEQYF.

The rearrangement links TRBV5-1 to TRBJ1-1; 7 nucleotides line up with TRBD1. The junction had 5 bases not matched to a gene; V was cut back by 4 bases and J by 2 bases. There are 14 residues in the CDR3. The V gene's germline CDR1 is SGHRS and CDR2 YFSETQ. CDR3 nucleotide sequence: TGCGCCAGCAGCCGTGACAGGGCAAACACTGAAGCTTTCTTT. Its translation: CASSRDRANTEAFF.

The chain combines TRBV9 with TRBJ2-7, with D perhaps TRBD1 (6 bases). Trimming took 0 bases from V and 6 from J, leaving 16 bases between them. The CDR3 has 15 residues. Germline-derived CDR1 and CDR2 are SGDLS and YYNGEE. This CDR3 reads CASSVEGQGFGEQYF. The CDR3 DNA reads TGTGCCAGCAGCGTAGAAGGTCAGGGGTTTGGCGAGCAGTACTTC.

The chain has TRBV7-6 and TRBJ2-5; D possibly corresponds to TRBD2 (6 bases). Germline CDR1 is SGHVS and CDR2 is FNYEAQ. This CDR3 region has 15 residues. Between the trimmed V and J ends, which lost 0 bases and 5 bases, there was a span of 13 bases. CDR3 in amino acids: CASSLAGGSMETQYF. DNA for the CDR3: TGTGCCAGCAGCTTAGCGGGAGGTAGTATGGAGACCCAGTACTTC.

The gene calls are TRBV5-4 and TRBJ2-2; maybe TRBD1 (6 bases). Trimming took 5 bases from V and 1 from J, leaving 15 bases between them. Germline CDR1 reads SGHNT; CDR2 reads YYREEE (reference sequence). This CDR3 contains 16 residues. The CDR3 bases are TGTGCCAGCAGTTCGCCGGGACACCGGAACACCGGGGAGCTGTTTTTT. Its protein product is CASSSPGHRNTGELFF. The variable domain in full, completed from reference TRBV5-4 and TRBJ2-2, reads ETGVTQSPTHLIKTRGQQVTLRCSSQSGHNTVSWYQQALGQGPQFIFQYYREEENGRGNFPPRFSGLQFPNYSSELNVNALELDDSALYLCASSSPGHRNTGELFFGEGSRLTVL.

The chain carries TRBV5-8 and TRBJ2-3; 9 nucleotides line up with TRBD2. Trimming took 3 bases from V and 4 from J; bases not matched to a gene: 6. The CDR3 contains 15 residues. CDR1 and CDR2 from the germline V gene are SGHTS and YDEGEE. The CDR3 nucleotides read TGTGCCAGCAGCTCCCGCGGGGGGGCATCAGATACGCAGTATTTT. Its translation: CASSSRGGASDTQYF.

The rearrangement joins TRBV5-8 to TRBJ1-4; D ambiguous. The germline gives CDR1 SGHTS, CDR2 YDEGEE. The CDR3 spans 14 residues. Deletions cut 3 bases from V and 4 bases from J, with 10 bases between. As DNA, the CDR3 is TGTGCCAGCAGCTACGGGGATTTTAATGAAAAACTGTTTTTT. It is translated as CASSYGDFNEKLFF.

This rearrangement joins TRBV5-1 to TRBJ1-2, with 8 bases matching TRBD1. Trimming at V came to 8 bases and at J to 1 base, leaving 7 bases not matched to a gene. CDR3 length: 14 residues. Germline V gene lookup returns CDR1 SGHRS and CDR2 YFSETQ. The DNA for the CDR3 is TGCGCCAGTGGACAGGGTGCAGATAACTATGGCTACACCTTC. This encodes CASGQGADNYGYTF.